The T cell receptor beta chain under discussion was sequenced for a study of T-cell memory formation after mild COVID-19. Study details: TCR clusters showed largely donor specificity.

TCRdb passed the 5' RACE reads through MiXCR, listing each CDR3 protein once. The sample yields fewer than 200,000 distinct CDR3 sequences, 10% to 15% seen once. Findings and caveats of the study: Second-wave clones peaking on day 37 lacked confirmed SARS-CoV-2 specificity.

Germline values: CDR1 SGHRS, CDR2 YFSETQ. CDR3 length equals 16 residues. Between the trimmed V and J ends, which lost 0 bases and 4 bases, there was a span of 13 bases. Details on this clonotype: No antigen is known for it.

V gene TRBV5-1 combines with J gene TRBJ2-2; the D gene is possibly TRBD1 (5 bases). The sample comprised PBMCs or a T cell subset sorted from them (not recorded which). The sequence came from a man between 18 and 29 years old who had mild COVID-19 (a few samples of this study predate the infection). Cell type and time point are not known. This CDR3 is CASSLGPRVITGELFF. As DNA, the CDR3 is TGCGCCAGCAGCTTGGGGCCCAGGGTAATCACCGGGGAGCTGTTTTTT.